This T cell receptor beta chain is from a study of cytomegalovirus exposure and HLA in healthy donors. For the study at large: The 100 to 150 validation repertoires, a later analysis reported, used the same platform as the 700 or so repertoires from the first cohort. Study conclusions and caveats: Cytomegalovirus association was assigned to around 150 TCR beta chains. As was reported, the classifier diagnosed cytomegalovirus status with high specificity and sensitivity.

On this clone itself: Its antigen is not identified.

Clones were read by immunoSEQ multiplex PCR, and TCRdb kept only the in-frame ones, dropping some. The table includes 200,000 or so clones, more than 65% detected once. CDR1 SGHDT and CDR2 YYEEEE come from the germline V gene. This CDR3 comprises 14 residues. V lost 2 bases and J lost 5, with 13 bases in between. The sequenced material came from PBMCs. The sequence was obtained from a woman under 40 in good health and CMV-seropositive. The rearrangement joins TRBV5-6 to TRBJ2-5, with a tentative D call TRBD1 (5 bases). The CDR3 sequence is CASSLLRGWETQYF. CDR3 nucleotide sequence: TGTGCCAGCAGCTTACTAAGGGGTTGGGAGACCCAGTACTTC.